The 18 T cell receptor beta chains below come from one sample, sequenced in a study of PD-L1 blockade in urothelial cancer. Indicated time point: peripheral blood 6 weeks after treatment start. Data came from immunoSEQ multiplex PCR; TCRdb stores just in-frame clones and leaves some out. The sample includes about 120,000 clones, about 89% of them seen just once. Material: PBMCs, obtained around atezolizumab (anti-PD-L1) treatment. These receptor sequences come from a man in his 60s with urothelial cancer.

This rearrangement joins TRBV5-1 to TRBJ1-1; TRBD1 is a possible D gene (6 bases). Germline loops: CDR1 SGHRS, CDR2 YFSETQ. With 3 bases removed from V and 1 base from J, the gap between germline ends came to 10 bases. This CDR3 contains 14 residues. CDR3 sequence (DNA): TGCGCCAGCAGCTCGACGACAGGGAACACTGAAGCTTTCTTT. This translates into CASSSTTGNTEAFF.

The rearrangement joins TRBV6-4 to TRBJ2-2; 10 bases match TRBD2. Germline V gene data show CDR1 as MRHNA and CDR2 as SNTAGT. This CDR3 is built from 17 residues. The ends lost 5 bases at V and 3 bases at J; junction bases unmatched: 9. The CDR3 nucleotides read TGTGCCAGCAGTCCAATAGCGGGAGGAGGATACACCGGGGAGCTGTTTTTT. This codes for CASSPIAGGGYTGELFF.

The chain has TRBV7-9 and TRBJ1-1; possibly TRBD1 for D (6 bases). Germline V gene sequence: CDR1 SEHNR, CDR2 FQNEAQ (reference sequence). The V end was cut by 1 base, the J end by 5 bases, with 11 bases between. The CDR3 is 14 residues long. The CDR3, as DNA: TGTGCCAGCAGCTTAGTAGCAGGGGCGACTGAAGCTTTCTTT. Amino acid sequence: CASSLVAGATEAFF.

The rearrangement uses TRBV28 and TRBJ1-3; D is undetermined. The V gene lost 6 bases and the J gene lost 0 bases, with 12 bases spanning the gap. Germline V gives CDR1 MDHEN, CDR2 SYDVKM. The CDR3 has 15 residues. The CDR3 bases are TGTGCCAGCAGCCCCTACGAGGGCTCTGGAAACACCATATATTTT. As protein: CASSPYEGSGNTIYF.

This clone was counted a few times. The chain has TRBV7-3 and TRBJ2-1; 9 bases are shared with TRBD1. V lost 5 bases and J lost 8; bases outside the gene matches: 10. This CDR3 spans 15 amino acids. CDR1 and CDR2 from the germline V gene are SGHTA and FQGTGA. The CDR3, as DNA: TGTGCCAGCAGCCCCGCCGGGACAGGGTTAGATGAGCAGTTCTTC. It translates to CASSPAGTGLDEQFF.

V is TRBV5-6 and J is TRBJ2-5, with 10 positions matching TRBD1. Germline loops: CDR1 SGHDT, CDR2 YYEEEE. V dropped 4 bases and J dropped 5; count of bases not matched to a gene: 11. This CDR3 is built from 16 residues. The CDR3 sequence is CASSVRRTGGRETQYF. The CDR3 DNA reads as TGTGCCAGCAGCGTGCGCAGGACAGGGGGAAGGGAGACCCAGTACTTC. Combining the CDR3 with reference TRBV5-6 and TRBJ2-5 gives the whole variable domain DAGVTQSPTHLIKTRGQQVTLRCSPKSGHDTVSWYQQALGQGPQFIFQYYEEEERQRGNFPDRFSGHQFPNYSSELNVNALLLGDSALYLCASSVRRTGGRETQYFGPGTRLLVL.

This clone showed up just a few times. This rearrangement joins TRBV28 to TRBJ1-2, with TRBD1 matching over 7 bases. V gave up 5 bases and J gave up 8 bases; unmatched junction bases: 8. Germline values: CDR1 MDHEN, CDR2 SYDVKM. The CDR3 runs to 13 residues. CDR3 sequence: CASSRGGRDGYTF. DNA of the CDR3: TGTGCCAGCAGTCGAGGGGGCCGTGACGGCTACACCTTC.

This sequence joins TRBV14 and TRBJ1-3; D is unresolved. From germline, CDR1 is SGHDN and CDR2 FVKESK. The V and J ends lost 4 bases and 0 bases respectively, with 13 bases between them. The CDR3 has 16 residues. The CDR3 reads CASSPRRFSSGNTIYF. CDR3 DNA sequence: TGTGCCAGCAGCCCCCGTAGATTTAGCTCTGGAAACACCATATATTTT.

CDR3 region: CASSFGTIYSYEQYF. As DNA, the CDR3 is TGTGCCAGCAGCTTCGGGACTATCTACTCCTACGAGCAGTACTTC. The chain uses TRBV13 and TRBJ2-7, with 7 bases that match TRBD2. Germline assignment: CDR1 PRHDT and CDR2 FYEKMQ (reference sequence). After removal of 3 bases from V and 0 bases from J, the junction contained 5 bases not matched to a gene. The CDR3 loop spans 15 amino acids.

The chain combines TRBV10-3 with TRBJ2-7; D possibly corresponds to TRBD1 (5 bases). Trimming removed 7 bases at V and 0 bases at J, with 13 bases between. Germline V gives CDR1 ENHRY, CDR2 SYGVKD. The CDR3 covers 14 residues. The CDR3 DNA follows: TGTGCCATCACCCCTGGACAAATCTCCTACGAGCAGTACTTC. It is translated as CAITPGQISYEQYF.

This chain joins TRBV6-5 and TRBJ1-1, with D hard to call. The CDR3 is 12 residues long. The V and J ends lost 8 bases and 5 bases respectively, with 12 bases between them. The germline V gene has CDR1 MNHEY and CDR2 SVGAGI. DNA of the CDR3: TGTGCCAGCTCCGAAACTCGGACTGAAGCTTTCTTT. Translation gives CASSETRTEAFF.

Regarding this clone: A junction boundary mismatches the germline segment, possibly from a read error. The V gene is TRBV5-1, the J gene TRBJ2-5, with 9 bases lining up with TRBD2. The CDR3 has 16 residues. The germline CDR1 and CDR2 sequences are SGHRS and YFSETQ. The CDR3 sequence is CASRLGGLAGQETQYF. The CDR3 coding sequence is TGCGCCAGCAGGTTGGGAGGGCTAGCGGGGCAAGAGACCCAGTACTTC.

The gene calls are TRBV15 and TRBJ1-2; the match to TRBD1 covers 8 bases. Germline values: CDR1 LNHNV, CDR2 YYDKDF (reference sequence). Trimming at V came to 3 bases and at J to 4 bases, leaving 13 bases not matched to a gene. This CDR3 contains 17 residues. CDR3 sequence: CATSSQGASTKTYGYTF. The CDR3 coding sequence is TGTGCCACCAGCAGCCAGGGGGCGTCCACCAAAACCTATGGCTACACCTTC.

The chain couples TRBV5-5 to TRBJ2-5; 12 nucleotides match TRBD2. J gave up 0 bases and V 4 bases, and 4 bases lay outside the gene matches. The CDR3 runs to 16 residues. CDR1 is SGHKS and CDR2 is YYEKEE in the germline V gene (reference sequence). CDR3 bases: TGTGCCAGCAGCATCGGACTAGCGGGGTACCAAGAGACCCAGTACTTC. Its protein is CASSIGLAGYQETQYF.

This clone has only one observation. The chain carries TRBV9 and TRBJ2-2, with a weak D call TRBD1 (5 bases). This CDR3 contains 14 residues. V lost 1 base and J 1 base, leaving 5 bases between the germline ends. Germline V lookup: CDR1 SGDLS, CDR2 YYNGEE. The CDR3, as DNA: TGTGCCAGCAGCGTACAGGGGAACACCGGGGAGCTGTTTTTT. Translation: CASSVQGNTGELFF.

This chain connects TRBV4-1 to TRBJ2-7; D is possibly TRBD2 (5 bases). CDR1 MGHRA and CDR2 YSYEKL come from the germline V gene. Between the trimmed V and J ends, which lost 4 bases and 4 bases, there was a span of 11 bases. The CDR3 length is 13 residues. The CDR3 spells CASSRGYPYEQYF. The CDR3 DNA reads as TGCGCCAGCAGCCGCGGGTACCCTTACGAGCAGTACTTC.

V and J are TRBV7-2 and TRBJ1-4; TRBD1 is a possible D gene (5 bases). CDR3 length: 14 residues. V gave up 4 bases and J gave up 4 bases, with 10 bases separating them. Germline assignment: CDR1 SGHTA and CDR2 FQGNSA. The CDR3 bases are TGTGCCAGCAGCTACGGAAGGGGTAATGAAAAACTGTTTTTT. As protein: CASSYGRGNEKLFF.

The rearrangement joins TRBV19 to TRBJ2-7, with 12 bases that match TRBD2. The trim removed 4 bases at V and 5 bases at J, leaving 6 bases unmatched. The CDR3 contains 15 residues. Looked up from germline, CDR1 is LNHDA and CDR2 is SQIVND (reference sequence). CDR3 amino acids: CASSSTSGRRDEQYF. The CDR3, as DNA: TGTGCCAGTAGTAGCACTAGCGGGAGGAGGGACGAGCAGTACTTC.